This T cell receptor beta chain came from a study of T cell responses to AZD1222 COVID-19 vaccine. About this clone itself: Its antigen is unknown.

Germline CDR1 is SGHRS and CDR2 is YFSETQ. With V trimmed by 4 bases and J by 6 bases, 10 bases remained unmatched. The CDR3 contains 17 residues. Sequenced by immunoSEQ multiplex PCR; TCRdb stores in-frame clones only, minus some. This table holds about 130,000 clones, approximately 85% found once. Broader study findings: Spike-specific TCR depth and breadth grew after two AZD1222 doses.

The TCR comes from an adult in good health. The J gene is TRBJ1-6, the V gene TRBV5-1; 10 bases fit TRBD1. Sample: peripheral blood, taken on day 0 of AZD1222 vaccination. CDR3 bases: TGCGCCAGCAGCGCTTCGACAGGGGGCGCGGTTAATTCACCCCTCCACTTT. Amino acid sequence: CASSASTGGAVNSPLHF.